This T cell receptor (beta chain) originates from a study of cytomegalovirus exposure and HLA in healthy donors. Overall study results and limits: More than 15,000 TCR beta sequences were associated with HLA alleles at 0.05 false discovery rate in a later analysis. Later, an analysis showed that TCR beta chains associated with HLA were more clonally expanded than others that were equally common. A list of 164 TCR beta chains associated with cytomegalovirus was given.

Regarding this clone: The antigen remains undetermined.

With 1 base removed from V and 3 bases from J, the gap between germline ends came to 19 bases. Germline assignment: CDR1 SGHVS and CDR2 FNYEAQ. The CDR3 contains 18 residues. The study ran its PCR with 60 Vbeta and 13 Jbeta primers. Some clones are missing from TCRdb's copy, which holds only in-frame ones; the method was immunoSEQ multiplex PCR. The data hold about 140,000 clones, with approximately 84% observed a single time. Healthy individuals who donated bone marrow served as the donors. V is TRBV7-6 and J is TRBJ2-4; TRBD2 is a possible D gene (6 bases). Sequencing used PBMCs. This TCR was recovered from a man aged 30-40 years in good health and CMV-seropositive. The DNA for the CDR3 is TGTGCCAGCAGCTTAGAAGTCGCCGACCCCGGGGGCAAAAACATTCAGTACTTC. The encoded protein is CASSLEVADPGGKNIQYF. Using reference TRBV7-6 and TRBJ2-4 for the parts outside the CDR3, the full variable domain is GAGVSQSPRYKVTKRGQDVALRCDPISGHVSLYWYRQALGQGPEFLTYFNYEAQQDKSGLPNDRFSAERPEGSISTLTIQRTEQRDSAMYRCASSLEVADPGGKNIQYFGAGTRLSVL.